This TCR beta chain emerged from a study of T cell repertoires in cytomegalovirus infection. This CDR3 has 14 amino acids. V lost 4 bases and J lost 2, with 11 bases in between. The germline V gene has CDR1 SEHNR and CDR2 FQNEAQ (reference sequence). TCRdb re-analysed the reads in MiXCR, keeping a single row per CDR3 protein. The table records around 430,000 distinct CDR3 sequences, approximately 46% of them present only once. This clonotype was observed a handful of times. Its cognate antigen is unknown. This clonotype was obtained from a human donor in good health (CMV status not recorded). Some clones in this sample may be carry-over from other donors' samples. The specimen comprised cultured PBMCs, sampled from culture after CMV antigen stimulation. The chain is built from TRBV7-9 and TRBJ1-1; maybe TRBD1 (6 bases). CDR3 nucleotide sequence: TGTGCCAGCAGCTCCGGACAGACAAACACTGAAGCTTTCTTT. Residues: CASSSGQTNTEAFF.